This entry lists 13 T cell receptor beta chains sequenced from one sample in a study of blood T cell repertoires in COVID-19. TCRdb keeps only in-frame clones here, not all; method: immunoSEQ multiplex PCR. The sample shows about 400,000 clones, approximately 86% of them seen only once. Sequencing used peripheral blood. The receptor source for this set is a woman in her sixties with COVID-19, enrolled during active disease.

The V and J genes are TRBV7-8 and TRBJ2-7; 10 bases match TRBD1. The CDR3 consists of 16 residues. CDR1 and CDR2 (germline): SGHVS, FQNEAQ. Trimming took 5 bases from V and 5 from J; bases not matched to a gene: 12. DNA for the CDR3: TGTGCCAGCAGCCGCCCCCGGAGGGACAGGGGCGACGAGCAGTACTTC. It encodes CASSRPRRDRGDEQYF.

The CDR3 DNA reads as TGCAGCGTTTCAGGGGGGAGCAATCAGCCCCAGCATTTT. Protein sequence: CSVSGGSNQPQHF. This sequence joins TRBV29-1 and TRBJ1-5, with TRBD1 identical over 7 bases. Trimming at V came to 5 bases and at J to 1 base, leaving 2 bases not matched to a gene. CDR1 and CDR2 (germline): SQVTM, ANQGSEA. The CDR3 is made up of 13 amino acids.

CDR3 in DNA: TGTGCCAGCAGATCAGAAGAGACCCAGTACTTC. Amino acid sequence: CASRSEETQYF. This sequence joins TRBV2 and TRBJ2-5; no clear D gene. The CDR3 has 11 amino acids. The V and J ends lost 6 bases and 3 bases respectively, with 5 bases between them. Germline V gene sequence: CDR1 SNHLY, CDR2 FYNNEI.

The CDR3, as DNA: TGCGCCAGCAGCCAGGGTGGGTTACGGGGGGTTAACACCGGGGAGCTGTTTTTT. This encodes CASSQGGLRGVNTGELFF. The V call is TRBV4-1, the J call TRBJ2-2; TRBD2 matches at 7 bases. The germline V gene encodes CDR1 MGHRA and CDR2 YSYEKL. J was trimmed by 2 bases and V by 3 bases; bases with no gene match: 12. This CDR3 contains 18 residues.

The chain uses TRBV28 and TRBJ1-2; 7 positions match TRBD1. Germline-derived CDR1 and CDR2 are MDHEN and SYDVKM. After removal of 1 base from V and 5 bases from J, the junction contained 10 bases not matched to a gene. The length of the CDR3 is 16 residues. The CDR3 DNA reads TGTGCCAGCAGTTTATCCCGTGGGGGGACAGCGTATGGCTACACCTTC. As protein: CASSLSRGGTAYGYTF.

The rearrangement joins TRBV6-6 to TRBJ2-1, with D possibly being TRBD2 (5 bases). Germline V gene lookup returns CDR1 MNHNY and CDR2 SVGAGI (reference sequence). This CDR3 contains 16 residues. Trimming pared 2 bases from V and 9 bases from J, leaving 20 bases between. In DNA, the CDR3 is TGTGCCAGCAGTTACCTTGCGGGTAGGGATGGGTCTGAGCAGTTCTTC. As protein: CASSYLAGRDGSEQFF.

The V call is TRBV6-5, the J call TRBJ1-5; 8 bases align to TRBD1. Per germline, CDR1 MNHEY and CDR2 SVGAGI. The CDR3 sequence is 14 residues long. Germline trimming cut 6 bases from V and 0 bases from J; bases unmatched to any gene: 1. CDR3: CASRDRDSNQPQHF. The CDR3 nucleotides are TGTGCCAGCAGGGACAGGGATAGCAATCAGCCCCAGCATTTT.

J is TRBJ1-1 and V is TRBV6-5; the D gene is possibly TRBD1 (5 bases). Germline assignment: CDR1 MNHEY and CDR2 SVGAGI. This CDR3 has 16 residues. With 1 base removed from V and 1 base from J, the gap between germline ends came to 13 bases. CDR3 sequence: CASSYFDRSRNTEAFF. The CDR3 DNA sequence: TGTGCCAGCAGTTACTTCGACAGAAGTAGGAACACTGAAGCTTTCTTT.

This chain joins TRBV10-3 and TRBJ2-1, with D perhaps TRBD2 (6 bases). Trimming shortened V by 4 bases and J by 5 bases, and 6 bases separated the two germline ends. The germline V gene has CDR1 ENHRY and CDR2 SYGVKD. There are 12 residues in the CDR3. The CDR3, as DNA: TGTGCCATCAGTGGGGGGGACAATGAGCAGTTCTTC. It encodes CAISGGDNEQFF.

The chain combines TRBV5-1 with TRBJ2-5, with 13 bases lining up with TRBD2. This CDR3 contains 16 residues. Germline V gene lookup returns CDR1 SGHRS and CDR2 YFSETQ. J was trimmed by 2 bases and V by 4 bases; bases with no gene match: 5. CDR3 bases: TGCGCCAGCAGCGGGGGACTAGCGGGGAATCAAGAGACCCAGTACTTC. It translates to CASSGGLAGNQETQYF.

The chain combines TRBV19 with TRBJ2-7; 7 bases agree with TRBD1. The V gene end was trimmed by 1 base and the J gene end by 5 bases; junction bases not matched to a gene: 5. The CDR3 spans 14 residues. Germline V CDR1 and CDR2: LNHDA, SQIVND (reference sequence). In DNA, the CDR3 is TGTGCCAGTAGTATAGGACAGGGTCTCCACGAGCAGTACTTC. Protein sequence: CASSIGQGLHEQYF. The whole variable domain, remainder taken from reference TRBV19 and TRBJ2-7, is DGGITQSPKYLFRKEGQNVTLSCEQNLNHDAMYWYRQDPGQGLRLIYYSQIVNDFQKGDIAEGYSVSREKKESFPLTVTSAQKNPTAFYLCASSIGQGLHEQYFGPGTRLTVT.

The rearrangement joins TRBV24-1 to TRBJ2-2; D is possibly TRBD2 (6 bases). Germline lookup yields CDR1 KGHDR and CDR2 SFDVKD. The ends were cut back, 0 bases at V and 5 bases at J, with 9 bases in the middle. CDR3 length equals 15 residues. The CDR3 bases are TGTGCCACCAGTGATTTGGGGGGAGGAACCGGGGAGCTGTTTTTT. Encoded protein: CATSDLGGGTGELFF.

The chain joins TRBV19 to TRBJ2-7; TRBD1 might be the D (6 bases). V was pared by 9 bases and J by 1 base, with 13 bases between. Looked up from germline, CDR1 is LNHDA and CDR2 is SQIVND (reference sequence). The CDR3 has 13 amino acids. DNA of the CDR3: TGTGCCAGCTCCCGACAGGCGTCCTACGAGCAGTACTTC. Protein: CASSRQASYEQYF.